Reported below is one TCR beta chain. The target of this receptor is not known. Base-call qualities are not available, and no considerably larger clone is one nucleotide away. This record belongs to a study of T cell clonotyping in hematopoietic cell transplantation (dated by TCRdb to 2020 to 2023). For the wider study: A total of 130 to 150 blood samples were gathered in the study from under 40 consecutive transplant recipients along with their related donors. Patient recruitment ran from 2015 to early 2017, and follow-up continued until late 2020 or death.

Study-wide conclusions, independent of this receptor: Just a small fraction of recipient repertoires overlapped with donor repertoires, and more than 97% appeared de novo at the given depth. Recipient TCR diversity fell after transplant, with pathologically expanded clonotypes rising progressively from day 30 to day 180. Sample size was limited, and cells were not sorted, so CD4 and CD8 repertoire contributions could not be separated. Broader TCR repertoire diversity after transplant was predicted by Inverse Simpson Index values from donors and from recipients before transplant.

The immunoSEQ assay, a bias-controlled multiplex PCR with V- and J-specific primers, was used to amplify TCR beta CDR3 regions from genomic DNA. A proprietary barcode and Illumina adapter sequences were added to the CDR3 amplicons in a second PCR step. CDR3 libraries were sequenced on an Illumina MiSeq instrument. The original methods were these. Export and quality control were handled in immunoSEQ Analyzer 3.0, while downstream analyses relied on R Bioconductor and Immunarch. Repertoire metrics were calculated using only productive rearrangements within the normalized downsampled data set. Clonotypes larger than 5 templates in the normalized cohort were defined as pathologically expanded. Repertoire diversity was measured with the Inverse Simpson Index. To capture all clonotypes, the CMV-specificity analyses were run on the non-normalized data set. TCRdb's version of the immuneACCESS table is confined to in-frame rearrangements and falls short of the full clone set. An unresolved V gene accounts for under half of the shortfall where checked; the remainder is of unknown origin. V and J calls and clone size are copied from that table; D and trimming were computed from the DNA. In all, the sample holds about 13,000 clones, and roughly 92% of those were seen once. The ten largest clones represent almost 8% of the sample.

This specimen's time point label, interpreted: 100 days after allo-HCT. Blood from recipients was drawn about 28 days before transplant and again at days 30, 100 and 180 after transplant. Using Nuclei Lysis Solution, genomic DNA was extracted from unfractionated peripheral blood mononuclear cells that were either fresh or cryopreserved. The specimen comprised PBMCs, sampled 100 days after allogeneic stem cell transplant. This TCR derives from a female patient in her forties or fifties who had an allogeneic stem cell transplant from an unrelated donor, so the T cells may come from the graft donor. Some clones in this sample may be carry-over from other donors' samples.

CDR3 protein: CASSIASGTYNEQFF. The bases read TGTGCCAGTAGTATAGCTAGCGGGACCTACAATGAGCAGTTCTTC. The sequence joins TRBV19 to TRBJ2-1, with 9 bases matching TRBD2. CDR1 and CDR2 were assigned from the germline V gene (reference sequence) as LNHDA and SQIVND. V trim: 1 base; J trim: 2 bases; unmatched bases: 0. Counted from cysteine to phenylalanine, this CDR3 has 15 amino acids. Of all the DNA, just the CDR3 is kept, 45 bases in frame from base 1.